One and the same sample provided the 17 T cell receptor beta chains below, sequenced in a study of T cell repertoires and Cas9 in healthy adults. Using immunoSEQ multiplex PCR, the repertoire was profiled, and TCRdb retains in-frame clones only, with some absent. This table has about 22,000 clones, 85% to 95% appearing once. Material: CD4+ effector T cells (CD127+, CD25-, CD137-, CD154-) from PBMCs; culture status not recorded. The receptors derive from a human donor in good health.

This chain joins TRBV7-3 and TRBJ2-3, with D possibly TRBD2 on 6 matching bases. The CDR3 loop spans 14 amino acids. The germline CDR1 and CDR2 sequences are SGHTA and FQGTGA. V lost 5 bases, J lost 5 bases, and 14 bases lay in between. In nucleotides, the CDR3 is TGTGCCAGCAGCCCAGGACTAAGTGTAGATACGCAGTATTTT. It codes for CASSPGLSVDTQYF.

V gene TRBV6-5 combines with J gene TRBJ2-7, with D possibly matching TRBD1 (5 bases). Trimming took off 6 bases at V and 5 bases at J, with 17 bases between the two ends. CDR1 is MNHEY, CDR2 SVGAGI, per germline. CDR3 length equals 14 residues. This CDR3 reads CASRPRQGSHEQYV. CDR3 sequence (DNA): TGTGCCAGCAGACCCCGGCAGGGTAGCCACGAGCAGTACGTC.

V usage is TRBV4-2 and J usage is TRBJ1-5; no clear D. V lost 0 bases, J lost 7 bases, and 7 bases lay in between. CDR3 size: 13 residues. CDR1 and CDR2 (germline): LGHNA, YNFKEQ. CDR3 residues: CASSQDRRQPQHF. The CDR3, as DNA: TGTGCCAGCAGCCAAGATAGGAGGCAGCCCCAGCATTTT.

The gene calls are TRBV27 and TRBJ2-5; TRBD1 agrees at 8 bases. The DNA end lines up better with TRBJ2-7; the J call may be wrong. Germline CDR1 is MNHEY and CDR2 is SMNVEV (reference sequence). This CDR3 is built from 19 residues. As DNA, the CDR3 is TGTGCCAGCAGTTTATTTCCCCCGCTTGGACAGGGACCCCCCTACGAGCAGTACTTC. Protein: CASSLFPPLGQGPPYEQYF.

The chain combines TRBV28 with TRBJ2-2; D is uncertain. CDR1 and CDR2 from the germline V gene are MDHEN and SYDVKM. The V end lost 3 bases, the J end lost 5 bases, and 4 bases lay between the germline ends. CDR3 size: 12 residues. CDR3 DNA sequence: TGTGCCAGCAGTTTGGGAACCGGGGAGCTGTTTTTT. This sequence encodes CASSLGTGELFF.

This sequence joins TRBV15 and TRBJ2-1; TRBD2 might be the D (6 bases). The germline gives CDR1 LNHNV, CDR2 YYDKDF (reference sequence). The CDR3 spans 16 residues. V lost 0 bases, J lost 6 bases, and 15 bases lay in between. CDR3 coding DNA: TGTGCCACCAGCAGAGATTCGAGACTAGTCCGCAATGAGCAGTTCTTC. It yields the protein CATSRDSRLVRNEQFF. Based on the CDR3 plus reference TRBV15 and TRBJ2-1, the full variable domain is DAMVIQNPRYQVTQFGKPVTLSCSQTLNHNVMYWYQQKSSQAPKLLFHYYDKDFNNEADTPDNFQSRRPNTSFCFLDIRSPGLGDTAMYLCATSRDSRLVRNEQFFGPGTRLTVL.

This clone was observed once. The chain employs TRBV15 and TRBJ2-7, with 10 nucleotides matching TRBD2. The CDR3 has 17 residues. CDR1 LNHNV and CDR2 YYDKDF come from the germline V gene (reference sequence). The ends lost 11 bases at V and 6 bases at J; junction bases unmatched: 22. CDR3 sequence reads: CAPGRSLAGDGCCEQYV. The CDR3 bases are TGTGCCCCGGGGCGTTCTCTAGCGGGAGATGGGTGTTGCGAGCAGTACGTC.

This clone was seen a single time. This chain connects TRBV7-6 to TRBJ1-6; TRBD1 agrees at 7 bases. The junction had 7 bases not matched to a gene; V was cut back by 2 bases and J by 9 bases. The germline CDR1 and CDR2 sequences are SGHVS and FNYEAQ. The CDR3 runs to 15 residues. CDR3 sequence (DNA): TGTGCCAGCAGCTTAAGAGTTGCAGGGGGTTCACCCCTCCACTTT. Translation: CASSLRVAGGSPLHF.

The V gene is TRBV30, the J gene TRBJ1-4; tentatively, D is TRBD1 (6 bases). The CDR3 spans 12 residues. CDR1 is GTSNPN, CDR2 SVGIG, per germline (reference sequence). V was clipped by 7 bases and J by 3 bases, with 9 bases between them. The CDR3 DNA reads as TGTGCCTTCGGACAGCCTAATGAAAAACTGTTTTTT. As protein: CAFGQPNEKLFF.

This chain joins TRBV4-3 and TRBJ2-3; D perhaps matches TRBD1 (5 bases). V lost 1 base to trimming and J lost 0 bases, with 5 bases between them. CDR1 is LGHNA, CDR2 YSLEER, per germline. The length of the CDR3 is 14 residues. The CDR3 DNA sequence: TGCGCCAGCAGCCAAGGACAGAGCACAGATACGCAGTATTTT. This sequence encodes CASSQGQSTDTQYF.

V is TRBV6-5 and J is TRBJ2-3; a possible D gene is TRBD2 (6 bases). The CDR3 is 13 amino acids. The V gene lost 6 bases and the J gene lost 9 bases, with 16 bases spanning the gap. CDR1 and CDR2 from the germline V gene are MNHEY and SVGAGI. The CDR3 sequence: CASRNVTGLTQYF. For the CDR3, the DNA is TGTGCCAGCAGGAACGTGACTGGACTAACGCAGTATTTT.

The gene calls are TRBV10-3 and TRBJ2-5; 11 bases fit TRBD2. V lost 3 bases to trimming and J lost 3 bases; unmatched junction nucleotides: 6. Germline V gene data show CDR1 as ENHRY and CDR2 as SYGVKD. The CDR3 spans 16 residues. The CDR3 loop is CAISESGTSGKETQYF. The CDR3 region has the DNA TGTGCCATCAGTGAATCCGGGACTAGCGGAAAAGAGACCCAGTACTTC.

This chain joins TRBV18 and TRBJ1-1; 9 positions agree with TRBD1. The CDR3 spans 18 residues. Unmatched junction bases numbered 14, after V lost 2 bases and J lost 4 bases. Germline V lookup: CDR1 KGHSH, CDR2 LQKENI. This CDR3 reads CASSPNPTRTGDFTEAFF. The CDR3, as DNA: TGTGCCAGCTCACCAAACCCAACGAGGACAGGGGACTTCACTGAAGCTTTCTTT. The full variable domain, its missing parts supplied by reference TRBV18 and TRBJ1-1, is NAGVMQNPRHLVRRRGQEARLRCSPMKGHSHVYWYRQLPEEGLKFMVYLQKENIIDESGMPKERFSAEFPKEGPSILRIQQVVRGDSAAYFCASSPNPTRTGDFTEAFFGQGTRLTVV.

The J gene is TRBJ1-1, the V gene TRBV5-1; TRBD1 aligns across 10 bases. V was pared by 5 bases and J by 0 bases, with 4 bases of the junction left unmatched. Germline V CDR1 and CDR2: SGHRS, YFSETQ. This CDR3 has 15 residues. CDR3: CASRAGTGVNTEAFF. For the CDR3, the DNA is TGCGCCAGCAGAGCCGGGACAGGGGTGAACACTGAAGCTTTCTTT. The full variable domain, completed using reference TRBV5-1 and TRBJ1-1, is KAGVTQTPRYLIKTRGQQVTLSCSPISGHRSVSWYQQTPGQGLQFLFEYFSETQRNKGNFPGRFSGRQFSNSRSEMNVSTLELGDSALYLCASRAGTGVNTEAFFGQGTRLTVV.

J is TRBJ2-1 and V is TRBV4-3; 11 bases agree with TRBD2. V was clipped by 0 bases and J by 2 bases; unmatched bases: 6. Germline V gives CDR1 LGHNA, CDR2 YSLEER. CDR3 length: 18 amino acids. CDR3 DNA: TGCGCCAGCAGCCAAGATCAGCTAGCGGGAGGACCCTACAATGAGCAGTTCTTC. As protein: CASSQDQLAGGPYNEQFF.

This clone was detected only once. The chain joins TRBV21-1 to TRBJ1-2; TRBD1, the table's D call, lacks a check against the DNA. TRBV21-1 is a listed pseudogene. The length of the CDR3 is 15 residues. The CDR3 is CASSKEGTGWDGYTF. DNA for the CDR3: TGTGCCAGCAGCAAAGAAGGTACAGGGTGGGATGGCTACACCTTC.

In this sample, this clone turned up a few times. The J gene is TRBJ1-5, the V gene TRBV6-1, with D unclear. CDR3 length equals 15 residues. The germline gives CDR1 MNHNS, CDR2 SASEGT. V was clipped by 2 bases and J by 1 base, with 9 bases between them. The CDR3 spells CASSETQDSNQPQHF. The CDR3 nucleotides read TGTGCCAGCAGTGAAACCCAGGACAGCAATCAGCCCCAGCATTTT.